The entry below describes one TCR beta chain. Investigators isolated RNA and reverse transcribed it into cDNA to act as the sequencing template. TCRdb keeps only in-frame clones here, not all; method: immunoSEQ multiplex PCR. The repertoire holds 170,000 or so clones, roughly 65% seen once, with 1.5% to 2% in the top ten. The data derive from a study of CD8+ T cells in alopecia areata. The CDR3 length is 16 residues. Germline trimming cut 5 bases from V and 6 bases from J; bases unmatched to any gene: 16. CDR1 and CDR2 from the germline V gene are GTSNPN and SVGIG (reference sequence). The source was CD4+ T cells sorted from blood, collected at week 0. The chain combines TRBV30 with TRBJ1-2; 9 bases are shared with TRBD1. The sequence was collected from a human donor with alopecia areata. Written as DNA, the CDR3 is TGTGCCTGGGCACCGATGGGACAGGGAAGGTCGAATGGCTACACCTTC. This translates into CAWAPMGQGRSNGYTF.